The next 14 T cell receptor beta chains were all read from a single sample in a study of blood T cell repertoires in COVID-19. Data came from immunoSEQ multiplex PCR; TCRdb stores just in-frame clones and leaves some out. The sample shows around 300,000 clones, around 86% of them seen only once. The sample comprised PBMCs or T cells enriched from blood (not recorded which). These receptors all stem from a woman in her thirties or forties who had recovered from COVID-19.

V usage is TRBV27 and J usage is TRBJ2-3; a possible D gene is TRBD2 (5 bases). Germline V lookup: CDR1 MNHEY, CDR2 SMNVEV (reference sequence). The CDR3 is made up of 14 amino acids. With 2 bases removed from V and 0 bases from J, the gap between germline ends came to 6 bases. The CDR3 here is CASSLEGSTDTQYF. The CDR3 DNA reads TGTGCCAGCAGTTTAGAGGGCAGCACAGATACGCAGTATTTT.

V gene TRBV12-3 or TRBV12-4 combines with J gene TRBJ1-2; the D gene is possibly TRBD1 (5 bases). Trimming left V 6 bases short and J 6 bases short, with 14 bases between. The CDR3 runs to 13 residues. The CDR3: CASSRGAGNGYTF. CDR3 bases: TGTGCCAGCAGCCGTGGGGCGGGGAATGGCTACACCTTC.

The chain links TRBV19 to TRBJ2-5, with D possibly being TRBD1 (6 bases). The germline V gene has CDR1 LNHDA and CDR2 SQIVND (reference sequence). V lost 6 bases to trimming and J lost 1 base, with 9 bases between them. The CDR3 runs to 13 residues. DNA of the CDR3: TGTGCCAGTAGCGGACAGTTCCAAGAGACCCAGTACTTC. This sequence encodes CASSGQFQETQYF.

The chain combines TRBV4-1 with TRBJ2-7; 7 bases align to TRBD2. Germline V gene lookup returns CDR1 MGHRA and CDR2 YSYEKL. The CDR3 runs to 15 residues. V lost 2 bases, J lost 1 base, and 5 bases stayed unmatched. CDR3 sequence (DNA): TGCGCCAGCAGCCAACTCGGAGCGGGGTCCTACGAGCAGTACTTC. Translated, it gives CASSQLGAGSYEQYF.

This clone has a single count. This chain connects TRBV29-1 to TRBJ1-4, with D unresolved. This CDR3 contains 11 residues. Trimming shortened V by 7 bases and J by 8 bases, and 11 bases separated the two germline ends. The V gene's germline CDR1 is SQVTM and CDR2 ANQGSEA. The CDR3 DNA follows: TGCAGCGCCACTACGAGGGAAAAACTGTTTTTT. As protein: CSATTREKLFF.

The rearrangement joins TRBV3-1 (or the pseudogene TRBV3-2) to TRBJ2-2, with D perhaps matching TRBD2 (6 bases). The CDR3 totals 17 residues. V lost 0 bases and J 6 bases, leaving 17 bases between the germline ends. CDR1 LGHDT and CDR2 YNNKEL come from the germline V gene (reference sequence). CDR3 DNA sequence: TGTGCCAGCAGCCAAGATGGAGGCGGGGCCCCTCCCGGGGAGCTGTTTTTT. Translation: CASSQDGGGAPPGELFF.

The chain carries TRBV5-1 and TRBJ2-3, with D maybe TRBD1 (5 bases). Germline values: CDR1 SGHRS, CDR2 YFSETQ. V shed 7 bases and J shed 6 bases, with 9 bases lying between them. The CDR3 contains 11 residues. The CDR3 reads CASQGGDTQYF. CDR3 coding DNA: TGCGCCAGCCAGGGTGGGGATACGCAGTATTTT.

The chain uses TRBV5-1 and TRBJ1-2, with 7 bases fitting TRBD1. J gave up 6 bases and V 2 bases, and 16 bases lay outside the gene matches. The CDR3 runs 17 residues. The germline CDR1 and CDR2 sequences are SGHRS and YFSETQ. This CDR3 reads CASSLGPTGLDGDGYTF. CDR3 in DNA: TGCGCCAGCAGCTTAGGACCGACAGGGTTGGACGGTGATGGCTACACCTTC.

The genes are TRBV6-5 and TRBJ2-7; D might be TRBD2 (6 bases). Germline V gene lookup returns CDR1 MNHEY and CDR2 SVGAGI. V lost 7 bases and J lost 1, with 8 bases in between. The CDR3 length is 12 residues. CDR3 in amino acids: CASTAGSYEQYF. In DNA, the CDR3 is TGTGCCAGCACCGCGGGGTCCTACGAGCAGTACTTC.

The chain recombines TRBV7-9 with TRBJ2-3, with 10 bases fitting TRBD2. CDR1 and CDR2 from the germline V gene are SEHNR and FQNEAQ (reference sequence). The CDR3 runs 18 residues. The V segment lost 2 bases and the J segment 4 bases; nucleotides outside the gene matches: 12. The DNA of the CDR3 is TGTGCCAGCAGCTTACCTCGCCGACTAGCGGGTTCCGCAGATACGCAGTATTTT. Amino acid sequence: CASSLPRRLAGSADTQYF.

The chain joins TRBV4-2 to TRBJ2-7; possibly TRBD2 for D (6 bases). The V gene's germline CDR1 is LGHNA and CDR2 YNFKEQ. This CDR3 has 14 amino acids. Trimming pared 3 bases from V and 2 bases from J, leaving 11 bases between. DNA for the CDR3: TGTGCCAGCAGCCAGGGACTCCTAACCTACGAGCAGTACTTC. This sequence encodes CASSQGLLTYEQYF.

The CDR3 spells CASSQDGLADTDTQYF. The CDR3 nucleotides are TGTGCCAGCAGCCAAGATGGGCTAGCGGACACAGATACGCAGTATTTT. The J gene is TRBJ2-3, the V gene TRBV3-1 (or the pseudogene TRBV3-2); 7 nucleotides agree with TRBD2. The CDR3 loop spans 16 amino acids. V shed 0 bases, J shed 2 bases, and the junction held 5 bases outside the gene matches. Germline CDR1 reads LGHDT; CDR2 reads YNNKEL (reference sequence).

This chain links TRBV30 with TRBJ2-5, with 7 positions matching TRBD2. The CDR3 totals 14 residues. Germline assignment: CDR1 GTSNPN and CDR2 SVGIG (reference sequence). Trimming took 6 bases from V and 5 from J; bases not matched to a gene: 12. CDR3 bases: TGTGCCTGTGGGGAGGGCCGCGGTCGGGAGACCCAGTACTTC. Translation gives CACGEGRGRETQYF.

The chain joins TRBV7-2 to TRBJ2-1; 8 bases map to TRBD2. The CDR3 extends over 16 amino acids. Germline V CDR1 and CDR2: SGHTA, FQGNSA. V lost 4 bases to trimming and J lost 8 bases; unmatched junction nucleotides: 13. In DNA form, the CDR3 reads TGTGCCAGCAGCTCAAGGGGAGCGGGAGACTTGGATGAGCAGTTCTTC. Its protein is CASSSRGAGDLDEQFF.